This T cell receptor (beta chain) is drawn from a study of T-cell reconstitution after alpha-beta-depleted transplantation in children. There are a few counts of this clonotype. What it recognizes is unknown. Findings of the study overall: When one year had passed after transplant, most T-cell counts and diversity came from newly produced T cells. Surviving recipient T cells and intrathymic progenitors accounted for some patients' high TCRbeta diversity at day 60. By about two months after transplant, alpha-beta T cells reportedly arose from several hundred graft clones that had expanded.

Preparation of the TCRbeta library involved a method that used unique molecular identifiers. MiXCR, applied by TCRdb to the PCR reads, yields one record per CDR3 protein. The sample includes about 980,000 distinct CDR3 sequences, about 29% of them seen just once. The V end was cut by 3 bases, the J end by 6 bases, with 8 bases between. Germline V lookup: CDR1 MDHEN, CDR2 SYDVKM. The CDR3 covers 13 residues. The TCR comes from a boy under two years old who had a stem cell transplant for SCID, so the T cells may come from the graft donor. This rearrangement joins TRBV28 to TRBJ2-2; D is uncertain. The material was PBMCs, mostly from graft donor cells, obtained 360 days after TCRalphabeta/CD19-depleted stem cell transplant. The CDR3 coding sequence is TGTGCCAGCAGTTTTGGCGAAGCCGGGGAGCTGTTTTTT. It is translated as CASSFGEAGELFF.